The rows below give T cell receptor beta chains drawn from one sample of a study of cytomegalovirus exposure and HLA in healthy donors. Clones were read by immunoSEQ multiplex PCR, and TCRdb kept only the in-frame ones, dropping some. The sample carries 140,000 to 150,000 clones, less than 95% recorded once. Sequencing was performed on PBMCs. The receptors derive from a man younger than 35 in good health and CMV-seropositive. The CDR3 runs from the conserved cysteine through the conserved F or W. A D gene is named only where the DNA matches it firmly. Where a row states a size, it is once, few, many or the class of an expanded clone; other rows omit it.

d_call: TRBD1; v_call: TRBV6-5; j_call: TRBJ1-1; clone_size: -; cdr3_nt: TGTGCCACCCTACCGGGACAGGGAATGACGACTGAAGCTTTCTTT; cdr3_aa: CATLPGQGMTTEAFF
d_call: -; v_call: TRBV25-1; j_call: TRBJ1-5; clone_size: -; cdr3_nt: TGTGCCAGCAGTGGGGAGCAGGAGCCCCAGCATTTT; cdr3_aa: CASSGEQEPQHF
d_call: -; v_call: TRBV5-4; j_call: TRBJ2-7; clone_size: -; cdr3_nt: TGTGCCTACCTCAAACAGGGGGGGTTGTCCTACGAGCAGTACTTC; cdr3_aa: CAYLKQGGLSYEQYF
d_call: -; v_call: TRBV7-8; j_call: TRBJ1-1; clone_size: -; cdr3_nt: TGTGCCAGCAGCTTAAGCGGTGGCAACACTGAAGCTTTCTTT; cdr3_aa: CASSLSGGNTEAFF
d_call: -; v_call: TRBV30; j_call: TRBJ1-1; clone_size: -; cdr3_nt: TGTGCCTGGACACGGACAGTTATGAACACTGAAGCTTTCTTT; cdr3_aa: CAWTRTVMNTEAFF
d_call: TRBD1; v_call: TRBV28; j_call: TRBJ1-2; clone_size: -; cdr3_nt: TGTGCCAGTATCTCATTACAGGGGTACTATGGCTACACCTTC; cdr3_aa: CASISLQGYYGYTF
d_call: TRBD2; v_call: TRBV6-5; j_call: TRBJ2-7; clone_size: -; cdr3_nt: TGTGCCAGCAGAATAGCGGGAGGGCCTGCCTACGAGCAGTACTTC; cdr3_aa: CASRIAGGPAYEQYF
d_call: TRBD1; v_call: TRBV28; j_call: TRBJ1-2; clone_size: -; cdr3_nt: TGTGCCAGCAGTCCCTTTTTCGGACAGGGGGTAGATGGCTACACCTTC; cdr3_aa: CASSPFFGQGVDGYTF
d_call: TRBD1; v_call: TRBV29-1; j_call: TRBJ2-5; clone_size: -; cdr3_nt: TGCAGCGCGCCCTGGGACAGGGGGTCAGAGACCCAGTACTTC; cdr3_aa: CSAPWDRGSETQYF
d_call: TRBD1; v_call: TRBV2; j_call: TRBJ2-7; clone_size: -; cdr3_nt: TGTGCCAGCAGAGAACAGGGGGCGGCCTACGAGCAGTACTTC; cdr3_aa: CASREQGAAYEQYF
d_call: TRBD2; v_call: TRBV9; j_call: TRBJ2-5; clone_size: -; cdr3_nt: TGTGCCAGCAGCGTAGGCGCTAGCGGGACCCCTAGGGAGACCCAGTACTTC; cdr3_aa: CASSVGASGTPRETQYF
d_call: TRBD1; v_call: TRBV5-1; j_call: TRBJ1-1; clone_size: -; cdr3_nt: TGCGCCAGCAGCTTAGACAGGGCGGTGATGAACACTGAAGCTTTCTTT; cdr3_aa: CASSLDRAVMNTEAFF
d_call: -; v_call: TRBV28; j_call: TRBJ2-1; clone_size: few; cdr3_nt: TGTGCCAGCAGGCCTCCGGGGGGCGTGAATGAGCAGTTCTTC; cdr3_aa: CASRPPGGVNEQFF
d_call: -; v_call: TRBV18; j_call: TRBJ2-1; clone_size: -; cdr3_nt: TGTGCCAGCTCACCGACCCCCCAGGGAAATGAGCAGTTCTTC; cdr3_aa: CASSPTPQGNEQFF
d_call: TRBD2; v_call: TRBV6-5; j_call: TRBJ2-5; clone_size: -; cdr3_nt: TGTGCCAGCAGTTTTTCGACTAGCGGGAGCCCCGAGACCCAGTACTTC; cdr3_aa: CASSFSTSGSPETQYF
d_call: -; v_call: TRBV5-1; j_call: TRBJ2-3; clone_size: -; cdr3_nt: TGCGCCAGCATGGTGAACACATTCACAGATACGCAGTATTTT; cdr3_aa: CASMVNTFTDTQYF
d_call: -; v_call: TRBV11-2; j_call: TRBJ2-5; clone_size: -; cdr3_nt: TGTGCCAGCAGCAGAGAACAGGATACGTACCAAGAGACCCAGTACTTC; cdr3_aa: CASSREQDTYQETQYF
d_call: TRBD1; v_call: TRBV27; j_call: TRBJ2-7; clone_size: -; cdr3_nt: TGTGCCAGCAGTTTTGGGGACAGGGGAGCCTACGAGCAGTACTTC; cdr3_aa: CASSFGDRGAYEQYF
d_call: -; v_call: TRBV5-4; j_call: TRBJ1-2; clone_size: -; cdr3_nt: TGTGCCAGCAGCTTGGTGCAGCGCGCTAACTATGGCTACACCTTC; cdr3_aa: CASSLVQRANYGYTF
d_call: TRBD1; v_call: TRBV11-3; j_call: TRBJ1-1; clone_size: -; cdr3_nt: TGTGCCAGCAGCTCCCGACAGGGAACCCCTAGAGTTGTTCACACTGAAGCTTTCTTT; cdr3_aa: CASSSRQGTPRVVHTEAFF
d_call: -; v_call: TRBV28; j_call: TRBJ2-1; clone_size: once; cdr3_nt: TGTGCCAGCAGTCCGCGTCCCTCCTACAATGAGCAGTTCTTC; cdr3_aa: CASSPRPSYNEQFF
d_call: TRBD1; v_call: TRBV2; j_call: TRBJ2-7; clone_size: -; cdr3_nt: TGTGCCAGCCTAGGGGGGACAGGGTCCTACGAGCAGTACTTC; cdr3_aa: CASLGGTGSYEQYF
d_call: -; v_call: TRBV11-2; j_call: TRBJ1-2; clone_size: -; cdr3_nt: TGTGCCAGCAGCTTAGGCCAGTCTTATGGCTACACCTTC; cdr3_aa: CASSLGQSYGYTF
d_call: -; v_call: TRBV5-1; j_call: TRBJ2-2; clone_size: -; cdr3_nt: TGCGCCAGCAGCTTGTCGCCCACAGTCGGGGAGCTGTTTTTT; cdr3_aa: CASSLSPTVGELFF
d_call: TRBD2; v_call: TRBV27; j_call: TRBJ2-2; clone_size: -; cdr3_nt: TGTGCCAGCAGTTTCGAAGCTAGCGGGGTATCAAACACCGGGGAGCTGTTTTTT; cdr3_aa: CASSFEASGVSNTGELFF
d_call: TRBD1; v_call: TRBV5-1; j_call: TRBJ1-5; clone_size: once; cdr3_nt: TGCGCCAGCAGCCTGGGGACAGGGGGATTCCAGCCCCAGCATTTT; cdr3_aa: CASSLGTGGFQPQHF
d_call: -; v_call: TRBV28; j_call: TRBJ2-7; clone_size: once; cdr3_nt: TGTGCCAGCAGTTCCCCCGGGGATTCCTACGAGCAGTACTTC; cdr3_aa: CASSSPGDSYEQYF
d_call: -; v_call: TRBV7-6; j_call: TRBJ2-2; clone_size: -; cdr3_nt: TGTGCCAGCAGCTCCAAACGGGGGTCCCTCTCGAACACCGGGGAGCTGTTTTTT; cdr3_aa: CASSSKRGSLSNTGELFF
d_call: -; v_call: TRBV29-1; j_call: TRBJ2-5; clone_size: -; cdr3_nt: TGCAGCGTTGAAGATCCGACAGGTGGACAAGAGACCCAGTACTTC; cdr3_aa: CSVEDPTGGQETQYF
d_call: TRBD2; v_call: TRBV5-6; j_call: TRBJ2-2; clone_size: -; cdr3_nt: TGTGCCAGCAGCTTGGCCAGGGCTAGCGGGACCGGGGAGCTGTTTTTT; cdr3_aa: CASSLARASGTGELFF
d_call: TRBD1; v_call: TRBV5-8; j_call: TRBJ1-2; clone_size: -; cdr3_nt: TGTGCCAGCACGACAGGGCTCTATGGCTACACCTTC; cdr3_aa: CASTTGLYGYTF
d_call: -; v_call: TRBV5-6; j_call: TRBJ1-4; clone_size: few; cdr3_nt: TGTGCCAGCAGCTCGATCTCCAGGGGCCAGAATGAAAAACTGTTTTTT; cdr3_aa: CASSSISRGQNEKLFF
d_call: TRBD1; v_call: TRBV7-2; j_call: TRBJ2-7; clone_size: -; cdr3_nt: TGTGCCAGCAGCTCGACAGGGTCAAAGCAGTACTTC; cdr3_aa: CASSSTGSKQYF
d_call: -; v_call: TRBV30; j_call: TRBJ2-7; clone_size: -; cdr3_nt: TGTGCCTGGGGCAGCTCCTACGAGCAGTACTTC; cdr3_aa: CAWGSSYEQYF
d_call: -; v_call: TRBV2; j_call: TRBJ1-5; clone_size: -; cdr3_nt: TGTGCCAGCAGTGGAGGCAATCAGCCCCAGCATTTT; cdr3_aa: CASSGGNQPQHF
d_call: TRBD1; v_call: TRBV5-8; j_call: TRBJ1-2; clone_size: -; cdr3_nt: TGTGCCAGCAGCTTGCCCGACAGGGCCGTCTATGGCTACACCTTC; cdr3_aa: CASSLPDRAVYGYTF
d_call: TRBD1; v_call: TRBV7-6; j_call: TRBJ1-1; clone_size: -; cdr3_nt: TGTGCCAGCAGCTTGACAGGGGAGAACACTGAAGCTTTCTTT; cdr3_aa: CASSLTGENTEAFF
d_call: -; v_call: TRBV6-1; j_call: TRBJ1-1; clone_size: -; cdr3_nt: TGTGCCAGCAGTGAAGCCCGCTCGGGTACTGAAGCTTTCTTT; cdr3_aa: CASSEARSGTEAFF
d_call: -; v_call: TRBV6-1; j_call: TRBJ1-5; clone_size: -; cdr3_nt: TGTGCCAGCAGTGATCCCGGTAATGAGCCCCAGCATTTT; cdr3_aa: CASSDPGNEPQHF
d_call: -; v_call: TRBV11-3; j_call: TRBJ2-1; clone_size: -; cdr3_nt: TGTGCCAGCAGCTTAGAAGGCGGGATATACAATGAGCAGTTCTTC; cdr3_aa: CASSLEGGIYNEQFF
d_call: TRBD2; v_call: TRBV9; j_call: TRBJ2-5; clone_size: -; cdr3_nt: TGTGCCAGCAGCTTGGGACTAGCGGGAGGTAGGGAGACCCAGTACTTC; cdr3_aa: CASSLGLAGGRETQYF
d_call: TRBD1; v_call: TRBV27; j_call: TRBJ1-2; clone_size: few; cdr3_nt: TGTGCCAGCAGTTCCCGGACAGGGGGAAGCTACACCTTC; cdr3_aa: CASSSRTGGSYTF